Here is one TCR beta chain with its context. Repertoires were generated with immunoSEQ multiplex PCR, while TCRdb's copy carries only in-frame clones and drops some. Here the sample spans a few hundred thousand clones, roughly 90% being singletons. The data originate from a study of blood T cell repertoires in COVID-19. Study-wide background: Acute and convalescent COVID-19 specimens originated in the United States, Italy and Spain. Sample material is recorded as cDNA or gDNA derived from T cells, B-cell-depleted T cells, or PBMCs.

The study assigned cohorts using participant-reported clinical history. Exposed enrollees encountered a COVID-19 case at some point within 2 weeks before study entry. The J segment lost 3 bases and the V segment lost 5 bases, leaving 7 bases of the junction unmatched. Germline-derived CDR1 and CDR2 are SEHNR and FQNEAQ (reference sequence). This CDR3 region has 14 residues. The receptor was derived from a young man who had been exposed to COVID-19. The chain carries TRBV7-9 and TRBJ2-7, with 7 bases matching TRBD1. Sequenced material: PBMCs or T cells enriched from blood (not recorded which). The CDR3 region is CASSNRDRDYEQYF. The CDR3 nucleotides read TGTGCCAGCAGCAACCGGGACAGAGACTACGAGCAGTACTTC.